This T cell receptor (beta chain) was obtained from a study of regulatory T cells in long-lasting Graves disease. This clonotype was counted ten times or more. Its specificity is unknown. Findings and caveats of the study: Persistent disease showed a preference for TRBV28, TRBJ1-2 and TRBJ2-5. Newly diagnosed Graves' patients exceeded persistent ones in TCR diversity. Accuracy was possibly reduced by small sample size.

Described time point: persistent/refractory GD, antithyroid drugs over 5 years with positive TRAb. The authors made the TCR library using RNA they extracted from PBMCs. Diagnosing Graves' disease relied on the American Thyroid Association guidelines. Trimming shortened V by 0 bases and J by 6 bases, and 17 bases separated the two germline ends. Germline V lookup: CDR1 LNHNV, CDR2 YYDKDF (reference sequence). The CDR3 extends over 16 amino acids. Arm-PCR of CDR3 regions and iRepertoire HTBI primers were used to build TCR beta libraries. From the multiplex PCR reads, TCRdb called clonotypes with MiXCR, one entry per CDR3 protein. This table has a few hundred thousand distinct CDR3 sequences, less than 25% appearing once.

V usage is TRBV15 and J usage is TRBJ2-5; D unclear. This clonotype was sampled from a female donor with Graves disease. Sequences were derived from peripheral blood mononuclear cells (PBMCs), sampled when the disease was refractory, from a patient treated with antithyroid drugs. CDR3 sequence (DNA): TGTGCCACCAGCAGAGAGGCCAACTCCTTACGCAAGACCCAGTACTTC. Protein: CATSREANSLRKTQYF.